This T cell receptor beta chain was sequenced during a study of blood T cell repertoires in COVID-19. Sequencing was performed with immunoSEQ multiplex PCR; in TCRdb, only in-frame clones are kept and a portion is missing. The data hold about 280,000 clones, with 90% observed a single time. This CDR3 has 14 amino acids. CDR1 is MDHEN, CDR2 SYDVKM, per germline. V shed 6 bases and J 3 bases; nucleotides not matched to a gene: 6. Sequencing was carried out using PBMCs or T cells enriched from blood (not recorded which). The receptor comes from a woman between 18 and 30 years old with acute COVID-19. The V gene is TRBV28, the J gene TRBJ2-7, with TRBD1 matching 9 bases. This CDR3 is CASRSDRGSYEQYF. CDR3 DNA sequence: TGTGCCAGCAGGTCGGACAGGGGAAGCTACGAGCAGTACTTC. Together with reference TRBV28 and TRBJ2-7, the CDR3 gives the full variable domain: DVKVTQSSRYLVKRTGEKVFLECVQDMDHENMFWYRQDPGLGLRLIYFSYDVKMKEKGDIPEGYSVSREKKERFSLILESASTNQTSMYLCASRSDRGSYEQYFGPGTRLTVT.